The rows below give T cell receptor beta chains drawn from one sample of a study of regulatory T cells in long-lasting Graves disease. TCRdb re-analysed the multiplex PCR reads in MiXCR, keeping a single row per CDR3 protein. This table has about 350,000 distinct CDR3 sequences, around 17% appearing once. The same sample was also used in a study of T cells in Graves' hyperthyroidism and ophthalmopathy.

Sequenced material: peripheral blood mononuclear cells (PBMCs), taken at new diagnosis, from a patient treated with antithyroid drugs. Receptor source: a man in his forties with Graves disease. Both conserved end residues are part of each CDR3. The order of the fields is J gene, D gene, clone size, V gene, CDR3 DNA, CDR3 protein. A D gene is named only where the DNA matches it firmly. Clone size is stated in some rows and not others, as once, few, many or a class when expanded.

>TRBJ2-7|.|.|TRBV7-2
TGTGCCAGCAGCTTTGACAGTTCTAGCTCCTACGAGCAGTACTTC
CASSFDSSSSYEQYF
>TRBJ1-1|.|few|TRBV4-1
TGCGCCAGCAGCCAAGTGGCCATACAGGGAGGGAACACTGAAGCTTTCTTT
CASSQVAIQGGNTEAFF
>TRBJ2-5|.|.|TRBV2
TGTGCCACATCTCGCTACCAAGAGACCCAGTACTTC
CATSRYQETQYF
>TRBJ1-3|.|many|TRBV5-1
TGCGCCAGCAGTTACTCCCCCGGAAACACCATATATTTT
CASSYSPGNTIYF
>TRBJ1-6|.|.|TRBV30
TGTGCCTGGAGTCTTGCAGGCTATAATTCACCCCTCCACTTT
CAWSLAGYNSPLHF
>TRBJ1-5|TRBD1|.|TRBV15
TGTGCCACCAGCAGAGATACGGGACAGGGGTATCAGCCCCAGCATTTT
CATSRDTGQGYQPQHF
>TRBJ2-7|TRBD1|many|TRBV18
TGTGCCAGCTCGGCTCAACACAGGGGGGAGCAGTACTTC
CASSAQHRGEQYF
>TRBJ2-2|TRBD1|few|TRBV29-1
TGCAGCGTTGGGGGGAAGACAGGGTCCAACACCGGGGAGCTGTTTTTT
CSVGGKTGSNTGELFF
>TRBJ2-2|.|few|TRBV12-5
TGTGCTAGTGGTTTGGGCGTGAGGGAGCTGTTTTTT
CASGLGVRELFF
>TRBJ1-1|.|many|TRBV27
TGTGCCAGCAGTTTGGTCCGCAACACTGAAGCTTTCTTT
CASSLVRNTEAFF
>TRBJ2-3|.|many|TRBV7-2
TGTGCCAGCAGCTTATCCTGGGGCACAGATACGCAGTATTTT
CASSLSWGTDTQYF
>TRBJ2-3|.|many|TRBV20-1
TGCAGTGCTAGAGTTTCGGAGGCAGATACGCAGTATTTT
CSARVSEADTQYF
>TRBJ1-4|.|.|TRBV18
TGTGCCAGCTCACCAACGGTTGGGGGGGCGGATGAAAAACTGTTTTTT
CASSPTVGGADEKLFF
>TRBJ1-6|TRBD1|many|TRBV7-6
TGTGCCAGCAGCAAAGGGGACAGGGGGTATAATTCACCCCTCCACTTT
CASSKGDRGYNSPLHF
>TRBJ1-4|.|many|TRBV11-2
TGTGCCAGCAGCCCGAGCCTACAGGGAACAAATGAAAAACTGTTTTTT
CASSPSLQGTNEKLFF
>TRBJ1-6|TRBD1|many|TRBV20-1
TGCAGTGCTAGAGCGGGGACAGAAAATTCACCCCTCCACTTT
CSARAGTENSPLHF
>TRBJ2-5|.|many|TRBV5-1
TGCGCCAGCAGCTTGGTTCCAGGGCTGGAGACCCAGTACTTC
CASSLVPGLETQYF
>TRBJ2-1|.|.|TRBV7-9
TGTGCCATCCGAGCGGGTGGAAATGAGCAGTTCTTC
CAIRAGGNEQFF
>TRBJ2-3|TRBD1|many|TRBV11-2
TGTGCCAGCAGCCCGGACAGGGTCACAGATACGCAGTATTTT
CASSPDRVTDTQYF
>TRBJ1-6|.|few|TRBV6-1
TGTGCCAGCAAACGGAACAGGGCTGATAATTCACCCCTCCACTTT
CASKRNRADNSPLHF
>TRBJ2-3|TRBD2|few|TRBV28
TGTGCCAGCAGTCCCCGCTGGGGAGCGGGAGGGCCGGATACGCAGTATTTT
CASSPRWGAGGPDTQYF
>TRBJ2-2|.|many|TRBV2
TGTGCCAGCTCAAAGGAGGGCGGTTTCCCCGGGGAGCTGTTTTTT
CASSKEGGFPGELFF
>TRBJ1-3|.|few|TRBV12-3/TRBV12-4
TGTGCCAGCAGTCTGGACGACTTTGGGGGAAACACCATATATTTT
CASSLDDFGGNTIYF
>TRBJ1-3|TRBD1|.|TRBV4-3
TGCGCCAGCACCGAGGGGGCCGGGGGCGCTGGAAACACCATATATTTT
CASTEGAGGAGNTIYF
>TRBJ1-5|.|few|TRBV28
TGTGTCAGCAGTTTAGAGGCGGGCAGGAGCAATCAGCCCCAGCATTTT
CVSSLEAGRSNQPQHF
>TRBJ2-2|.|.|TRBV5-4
TGTGCCAGCAGCTTGGGAGTCGGGAAGACGGACACCGGGGAGCTGTTTTTT
CASSLGVGKTDTGELFF
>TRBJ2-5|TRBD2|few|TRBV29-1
TGCAGCGTTGCTGTGCGGGGGGCCGTGGAGACCCAGTACTTC
CSVAVRGAVETQYF
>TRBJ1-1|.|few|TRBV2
TGTGCCAGCAAAATCAACCGGGACACCGCCCTTGAAGCTTTCTTT
CASKINRDTALEAFF
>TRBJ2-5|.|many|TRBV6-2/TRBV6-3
TGTGCCAGCAGTTCCCAGCTCCAAGAGACCCAGTACTTC
CASSSQLQETQYF
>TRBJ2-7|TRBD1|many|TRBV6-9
TGTGCCAGCAGTTTCCCGGGACAGAACTACGAGCAGTACTTC
CASSFPGQNYEQYF
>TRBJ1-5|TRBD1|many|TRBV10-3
TGTGCCATCAGTCCCCAACTTAACCAGGGGGCCGGTCAGCCCCAGCATTTT
CAISPQLNQGAGQPQHF
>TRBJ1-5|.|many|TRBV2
TGTGCCAGCAGTCGCGGGGGCCAACAGCCCCAGCATTTT
CASSRGGQQPQHF
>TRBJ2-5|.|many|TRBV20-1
TGCAGTGCTACCAGGGCCTTTCAAGAGACCCAGTACTTC
CSATRAFQETQYF